Listed below are T cell receptor beta chains from one sample, sequenced in a study of blood T cell repertoires in COVID-19. Clones were read by immunoSEQ multiplex PCR, and TCRdb kept only the in-frame ones, dropping some. The sample has hundreds of thousands of clones; 65% to 85% are singletons. The sequenced material came from PBMCs or T cells enriched from blood (not recorded which). All receptors come from a woman between 40 and 55 years old with acute COVID-19. Each CDR3 is given with its conserved first and last residue. The order of the fields is V gene, D gene, clone size, J gene, CDR3 DNA, CDR3 protein. A D gene is named only where the DNA matches it firmly. For some rows the clone size is stated as once, few or many, or as a class when expanded; others skip it.

>TRBV5-4|NA|NA|TRBJ1-1
TGTGCCAGCAGCTTGACAGCCATGAACACTGAAGCTTTCTTT
CASSLTAMNTEAFF
>TRBV4-1|TRBD1|NA|TRBJ1-1
TGCGCCAGCAGTCTGGGACAGGACGGATCAGCTTTCTTT
CASSLGQDGSAFF
>TRBV11-2|TRBD1|NA|TRBJ1-2
TGTGCCAGCAGCTTAGGGGGACAGGGACTTGATGGCTACACCTTC
CASSLGGQGLDGYTF
>TRBV19|NA|NA|TRBJ2-1
TGTGCCAGTAGTCCCTGGAAGACAGTAAATGAGCAGTTCTTC
CASSPWKTVNEQFF
>TRBV6-5|NA|few|TRBJ1-2
TGTGCCAGCAGTTACGTGGGGGGTGGCTACACCTTC
CASSYVGGGYTF
>TRBV7-9|NA|NA|TRBJ1-1
TGTGCCAGCAGCCACACTAAGTTCGGGAACACTGAAGCTTTCTTT
CASSHTKFGNTEAFF
>TRBV6-2/TRBV6-3|TRBD2|NA|TRBJ2-3
TGTGCCAGCAGTTACAACCCGACTAGCGGCATAGAGAGCACAGATACGCAGTATTTT
CASSYNPTSGIESTDTQYF
>TRBV27|TRBD1|NA|TRBJ2-1
TGTGCCAGCAGCCGTCGGACAGGGGTCCACAATGAGCAGTTCTTC
CASSRRTGVHNEQFF
>TRBV5-1|TRBD2|NA|TRBJ2-3
TGCGCCAGCAGTTCAGAGATTAGCGGGGGGGCCGTAGATACGCAGTATTTT
CASSSEISGGAVDTQYF
>TRBV28|NA|once|TRBJ2-6
TGTGCCAGCAGACGGTCGAATGCCCCTGGGGCCAACGTCCTGACTTTC
CASRRSNAPGANVLTF
>TRBV7-2|NA|NA|TRBJ2-1
TGTGCCAGCAGGTCGGACTGGAGTGAGCAGTTCTTC
CASRSDWSEQFF
>TRBV27|NA|NA|TRBJ2-7
TGTGCCAGCAGTCCTGACATGAGAACCTACGAGCAGTACTTC
CASSPDMRTYEQYF
>TRBV5-6|NA|NA|TRBJ1-2
TGTGCCAGCAGCTTGGTGGGGGGAGCTAACTATGGCTACACCTTC
CASSLVGGANYGYTF
>TRBV28|NA|NA|TRBJ2-3
TGTGCCAGCAACCTTGGAGGATCACCAGATACGCAGTATTTT
CASNLGGSPDTQYF
>TRBV5-1|TRBD2|NA|TRBJ2-7
TGCGCCAGCAGCCCGACCTCCGGGACTAACGAGCAGTACTTC
CASSPTSGTNEQYF
>TRBV29-1|TRBD2|NA|TRBJ2-3
TGCAGCGTTGCTGCGGGGGGCACAGATACGCAGTATTTT
CSVAAGGTDTQYF